The 22 T cell receptor beta chains presented below share a single source sample, sequenced in a study of spatial heterogeneity in lung cancer. Each CDR3 protein gets one entry after TCRdb re-called the 5' RACE reads with MiXCR. The sample has about 26,000 distinct CDR3 sequences; 6% are singletons. Time point defined: blood at routine non-recurrence follow-up after resection. No cells were sorted before sequencing. The whole RNA sequenced was extracted from tumor, nontumor lung or frozen PBMC. This specimen was PBMCs, taken at follow-up. These receptors were obtained from a male donor with early-stage non-small cell lung cancer.

This clonotype was seen many times. The chain employs TRBV4-3 and TRBJ2-5; D is unclear. The V end lost 1 base, the J end lost 5 bases, and 8 bases lay between the germline ends. The CDR3 is 13 residues long. Germline V gene data show CDR1 as LGHNA and CDR2 as YSLEER. CDR3 in amino acids: CASSQVIWETQYF. CDR3 nucleotide sequence: TGCGCCAGCAGCCAAGTAATTTGGGAGACCCAGTACTTC.

This clonotype appeared a single time. The chain recombines TRBV20-1 with TRBJ1-2; D is ambiguous. The CDR3 covers 12 residues. CDR1 and CDR2 from the germline V gene are DFQATT and SNEGSKA (reference sequence). The V end lost 3 bases, the J end lost 2 bases, and 7 bases lay between the germline ends. The CDR3 sequence: CSARAVNYGYTF. CDR3 sequence (DNA): TGCAGTGCTAGGGCAGTAAACTATGGCTACACCTTC.

This chain connects TRBV6-2 or TRBV6-3 to TRBJ1-2, with 10 bases identical to TRBD1. Trimming removed 8 bases from V and 8 bases from J; junction bases left unmatched: 17. The length of the CDR3 is 16 residues. Looked up from germline, CDR1 is MNHEY and CDR2 is SVGEGT. The CDR3 nucleotides are TGTGCCAGCGTTGACCCGGGCCCGACAGGGGGCGAAGGCTACACCTTC. It specifies CASVDPGPTGGEGYTF.

This clonotype was picked up many times. The chain joins TRBV6-4 to TRBJ2-1, with 7 bases aligning to TRBD2. The germline gives CDR1 MRHNA, CDR2 SNTAGT. There are 16 residues in the CDR3. The junction had 6 bases not matched to a gene; V was cut back by 3 bases and J by 1 base. The CDR3 bases are TGTGCCAGCAGTGAAGATTCGGGGGGTTCCTACAATGAGCAGTTCTTC. This encodes CASSEDSGGSYNEQFF.

This clonotype has ten or more counts. The chain uses TRBV7-2 and TRBJ2-2, with TRBD2 identical over 8 bases. Germline assignment: CDR1 SGHTA and CDR2 FQGNSA. J gave up 7 bases and V 6 bases, and 13 bases lay outside the gene matches. This CDR3 contains 16 residues. CDR3 in DNA: TGTGCCAGCAGTCTTACCGGGACTAGGGCCGGCGGGGAGCTGTTTTTT. It encodes CASSLTGTRAGGELFF.

This clonotype rates as medium-sized. This chain uses TRBV7-9 with TRBJ2-1; 16 bases are a match to TRBD2. The CDR3 consists of 19 residues. V shed 5 bases, J shed 5 bases, and the junction held 12 bases outside the gene matches. The germline gives CDR1 SEHNR, CDR2 FQNEAQ (reference sequence). The CDR3 spells CASSLLGTSGRAADNEQFF. The CDR3, as DNA: TGTGCCAGCAGCCTCTTGGGGACTAGCGGGAGGGCCGCAGACAATGAGCAGTTCTTC.

The chain recombines TRBV18 with TRBJ2-1, with D uncertain. Germline lookup yields CDR1 KGHSH and CDR2 LQKENI. The germline V and J ends were trimmed by 3 bases and 6 bases, with 9 bases remaining between them. The CDR3 extends over 13 amino acids. CDR3 sequence reads: CASSPSRSNEQFF. In DNA form, the CDR3 reads TGTGCCAGCTCACCGTCCAGAAGCAATGAGCAGTTCTTC.

This chain joins TRBV5-1 and TRBJ2-2; TRBD2 matches 7 bases. This CDR3 spans 15 amino acids. V trimming: 4 bases; J trimming: 2 bases; junction bases outside the gene matches: 5. CDR1 is SGHRS and CDR2 is YFSETQ in the germline V gene. The DNA of the CDR3 is TGCGCCAGCAGCCCGCTAGCGGAAAACACCGGGGAGCTGTTTTTT. It is translated as CASSPLAENTGELFF.

The sample holds many counts of this clonotype. The CDR3 loop reads CSALQSRITYSNQPQHF. DNA for the CDR3: TGCAGTGCACTTCAGTCCCGGATTACCTATAGCAATCAGCCCCAGCATTTT. The chain uses TRBV20-1 and TRBJ1-5; D is uncertain. Trimming left V 6 bases short and J 0 bases short, with 21 bases between. Germline V gene data show CDR1 as DFQATT and CDR2 as SNEGSKA (reference sequence). This CDR3 comprises 17 residues.

The chain couples TRBV30 to TRBJ1-2; the match to TRBD1 covers 9 bases. J was trimmed by 7 bases and V by 7 bases; bases with no gene match: 10. Germline CDR1 GTSNPN, CDR2 SVGIG (reference sequence). CDR3 length: 13 amino acids. The CDR3: CAYYSGTGFGYTF. The DNA of the CDR3 is TGTGCCTACTACTCCGGGACAGGGTTTGGCTACACCTTC.

This clonotype came up many times. The rearrangement uses TRBV20-1 and TRBJ1-1, with no clear D. The V gene's germline CDR1 is DFQATT and CDR2 SNEGSKA (reference sequence). Trimming shortened V by 6 bases and J by 1 base, and 6 bases separated the two germline ends. This CDR3 has 11 residues. The CDR3 DNA reads TGCAGTGCACCAAGGAACACTGAAGCTTTCTTT. This codes for CSAPRNTEAFF.

This clonotype occurred many times. The chain carries TRBV4-3 and TRBJ2-2; 9 bases match TRBD2. Germline assignment: CDR1 LGHNA and CDR2 YSLEER. V lost 5 bases, J lost 4 bases, and 11 bases stayed unmatched. This CDR3 has 17 amino acids. This chain's CDR3 is CASSKLAGRGGTGELFF. DNA for the CDR3: TGCGCCAGCAGCAAACTAGCGGGTAGAGGCGGCACCGGGGAGCTGTTTTTT.

This clonotype was recorded many times. The chain employs TRBV5-1 and TRBJ2-3, with 8 bases fitting TRBD1. The germline V gene has CDR1 SGHRS and CDR2 YFSETQ. This CDR3 has 14 amino acids. V was clipped by 4 bases and J by 7 bases; unmatched bases: 8. CDR3 amino acids: CASSLRTGPNTQYF. In DNA form, the CDR3 reads TGCGCCAGCAGCCTACGGACAGGGCCAAATACGCAGTATTTT. Combining the CDR3 with reference TRBV5-1 and TRBJ2-3 gives the whole variable domain KAGVTQTPRYLIKTRGQQVTLSCSPISGHRSVSWYQQTPGQGLQFLFEYFSETQRNKGNFPGRFSGRQFSNSRSEMNVSTLELGDSALYLCASSLRTGPNTQYFGPGTRLTVL.

This clonotype was detected many times. The V and J genes are TRBV15 and TRBJ2-2; 8 positions match TRBD1. Germline CDR1 is LNHNV and CDR2 is YYDKDF (reference sequence). This CDR3 spans 22 amino acids. V gave up 0 bases and J gave up 0 bases; unmatched junction bases: 18. This CDR3 reads CATSRERTGRLTPTSNTGELFF. In DNA, the CDR3 is TGTGCCACCAGCAGAGAGCGGACAGGGCGGTTAACCCCAACCTCGAACACCGGGGAGCTGTTTTTT.

This clonotype was counted many times. V gene TRBV19 combines with J gene TRBJ2-1, with D maybe TRBD2 (5 bases). V gave up 3 bases and J gave up 0 bases, with 12 bases separating them. The CDR3 is 16 amino acids. Germline CDR1 LNHDA, CDR2 SQIVND (reference sequence). In nucleotides, the CDR3 is TGTGCCAGTAGTATCGAGGGAATTAGCTCCTACAATGAGCAGTTCTTC. Protein product: CASSIEGISSYNEQFF.

V gene TRBV5-1 combines with J gene TRBJ2-3; 9 positions match TRBD2. The V and J ends lost 4 bases and 8 bases, in that order; junction bases with no gene match: 11. This CDR3 region has 15 residues. Germline V gene lookup returns CDR1 SGHRS and CDR2 YFSETQ. CDR3 residues: CASSLTSGLGATQYF. The DNA of the CDR3 is TGCGCCAGCAGCCTGACTAGCGGCCTTGGGGCTACGCAGTATTTT.

This clonotype has only a few counts. V gene TRBV6-5 combines with J gene TRBJ1-1, with D maybe TRBD1 (5 bases). Trimming cost V 6 bases and J 0 bases, with 26 bases left between them. The CDR3 covers 19 residues. The germline V gene has CDR1 MNHEY and CDR2 SVGAGI. For the CDR3, the DNA is TGTGCCAGCAGCTGGGGCCCAAGAAAGGGCCCCCTCCTGAACACTGAAGCTTTCTTT. It encodes CASSWGPRKGPLLNTEAFF.

In its sample, this clonotype was seen a few times. CDR3 in DNA: TGTGCCAGCAGCTTCGGGGGAGAAGCTTTCTTT. Amino acids: CASSFGGEAFF. The gene calls are TRBV7-9 and TRBJ1-1, with D maybe TRBD1 (5 bases). This CDR3 is built from 11 residues. CDR1 SEHNR and CDR2 FQNEAQ come from the germline V gene (reference sequence). Trimming removed 3 bases from V and 8 bases from J, with 7 bases in between.

The chain has TRBV7-2 and TRBJ1-2; D is uncertain. CDR3 length: 15 amino acids. CDR1 is SGHTA, CDR2 FQGNSA, per germline. V lost 1 base to trimming and J lost 5 bases, with 14 bases between them. In DNA, the CDR3 is TGTGCCAGCAGCTTAGTTCCGGGGTGGCAATATGGCTACACCTTC. It codes for CASSLVPGWQYGYTF.

This clonotype has ten or more counts. This chain uses TRBV6-1 with TRBJ2-3; 8 nucleotides match TRBD2. Germline lookup yields CDR1 MNHNS and CDR2 SASEGT. V lost 0 bases to trimming and J lost 1 base; unmatched junction nucleotides: 6. This CDR3 has 17 amino acids. CDR3 nucleotides: TGTGCCAGCAGTGAAGCCTCCAGCGGGGGCCGCACAGATACGCAGTATTTT. Translating gives CASSEASSGGRTDTQYF.

There are many counts of this clonotype. The V and J genes are TRBV5-1 and TRBJ2-1; D is ambiguous. This CDR3 is built from 13 residues. V lost 0 bases, J lost 8 bases, and 9 bases lay in between. CDR1 is SGHRS and CDR2 is YFSETQ in the germline V gene. The CDR3 DNA is TGCGCCAGCAGCTTGGAGCAAGGTTATGAGCAGTTCTTC. It codes for CASSLEQGYEQFF.

CDR3 amino acids: CASSLGHSTDTQYF. The CDR3 DNA follows: TGTGCCAGCAGCCTAGGGCACAGCACAGATACGCAGTATTTT. The chain carries TRBV7-3 and TRBJ2-3; D call uncertain. This CDR3 contains 14 residues. Per the germline V gene, CDR1 is SGHTA and CDR2 is FQGTGA. The V end was cut by 5 bases, the J end by 0 bases, with 9 bases between.